Listed here are 9 T cell receptor beta chains from one sample, sequenced in a study of T cell changes during pregnancy in multiple sclerosis (dated by TCRdb to about 2019). The receptor library was made with the immunoSEQ multiplex PCR assay. As stored in TCRdb, this immuneACCESS dataset retains in-frame rearrangements with V and J assigned. A fraction of the clones does not appear; measured against another copy, unresolved V genes explain less than half of the discrepancy, and the remainder lacks a known reason. This sample gives about 46,000 clones in total; approximately 94% of them show up just once. Clones ranked in the top ten supply less than 5% of the sample. This specimen consisted of CD8+ T cells from peripheral blood mononuclear cells, obtained in the first trimester of pregnancy. The origin of the receptors is a female donor with multiple sclerosis, enrolled in a pregnancy study.

The chain joins TRBV15 to TRBJ2-7; D is perhaps TRBD1 (6 bases). Trimming took 5 bases from V and 4 from J, leaving 15 bases between them. The CDR3 extends over 14 amino acids. Germline CDR1 and CDR2: LNHNV and YYDKDF (reference sequence). The DNA of the CDR3 is TGTGCCACCAGCGGGCAGGGACACGGATACGAGCAGTACTTC. Its translation: CATSGQGHGYEQYF.

The chain has TRBV19 and TRBJ2-2; 10 positions match TRBD2. The CDR3 length is 21 residues. Per the germline V gene, CDR1 is LNHDA and CDR2 is SQIVND (reference sequence). V trimming: 9 bases; J trimming: 6 bases; junction bases outside the gene matches: 28. The CDR3 coding sequence is TGTGCCAGCCATGAGGGGCTAAACCTAGCGGGAGTGTCACGGGTTGCCGGGGAGCTGTTTTTT. Its protein product is CASHEGLNLAGVSRVAGELFF.

This clone appeared once. The V gene is TRBV27, the J gene TRBJ2-3, with a tentative D call TRBD1 (5 bases). Germline CDR1 reads MNHEY; CDR2 reads SMNVEV (reference sequence). Trimming pared 5 bases from V and 8 bases from J, leaving 17 bases between. The CDR3 consists of 14 residues. The DNA for the CDR3 is TGTGCCAGCAGTGACGGACACAGCCAGGGTACGCAGTATTTT. It specifies CASSDGHSQGTQYF.

This clone was seen only once. The rearrangement uses TRBV9 and TRBJ2-1; D is perhaps TRBD2 (6 bases). The ends were cut back, 3 bases at V and 8 bases at J, with 15 bases in the middle. Germline V gene data show CDR1 as SGDLS and CDR2 as YYNGEE. This CDR3 contains 14 residues. CDR3 sequence (DNA): TGTGCCAGCAGCGCGGGGGACCCCTTATATGAGCAGTTCTTC. Its translation is CASSAGDPLYEQFF.

V and J are TRBV5-4 and TRBJ1-1; D is undetermined. Trimming stripped 4 bases from V and 2 bases from J, with 6 bases between. The CDR3 spans 12 residues. Germline V CDR1 and CDR2: SGHNT, YYREEE (reference sequence). The CDR3 here is CASSVFNTEAFF. CDR3 coding DNA: TGTGCCAGCAGCGTCTTTAACACTGAAGCTTTCTTT.

The chain uses TRBV7-9 and TRBJ2-7, with 9 bases aligning to TRBD1. Germline CDR1 SEHNR, CDR2 FQNEAQ (reference sequence). The V segment lost 4 bases and the J segment 7 bases; nucleotides outside the gene matches: 14. The CDR3 extends over 16 amino acids. The CDR3 DNA is TGTGCCAGCAGCTCGCCGGACAGGGGATTTGGGTGGGAGCAGTACTTC. This gives the protein CASSSPDRGFGWEQYF.

The chain combines TRBV7-9 with TRBJ2-1; 8 positions agree with TRBD2. The CDR3 sequence is 15 residues long. V dropped 10 bases and J dropped 0; count of bases not matched to a gene: 8. Germline V lookup: CDR1 SEHNR, CDR2 FQNEAQ (reference sequence). CDR3 sequence: CATGGGPGSYNEQFF. DNA of the CDR3: TGTGCCACCGGGGGGGGGCCGGGCTCCTACAATGAGCAGTTCTTC. Supplemented by reference TRBV7-9 and TRBJ2-1, the full variable domain reads DTGVSQNPRHKITKRGQNVTFRCDPISEHNRLYWYRQTLGQGPEFLTYFQNEAQLEKSRLLSDRFSAERPKGSFSTLEIQRTEQGDSAMYLCATGGGPGSYNEQFFGPGTRLTVL.

The chain combines TRBV28 with TRBJ2-7; 8 positions agree with TRBD2. J lost 5 bases, V lost 6 bases, and 21 bases had no gene match. This CDR3 spans 18 amino acids. CDR1 and CDR2 (germline): MDHEN, SYDVKM. The CDR3 is CASSPAPPSSGSLNEQYF. CDR3 DNA: TGTGCCAGCAGCCCTGCCCCCCCCTCGAGCGGGAGTCTGAACGAGCAGTACTTC.

This clone was detected only once. The chain links TRBV10-3 to TRBJ1-2; a weak D match, TRBD1 (6 bases). Trimming took off 3 bases at V and 1 base at J, with 6 bases between the two ends. CDR1 is ENHRY and CDR2 is SYGVKD in the germline V gene. This CDR3 is built from 13 residues. This CDR3 reads CAISEGGNYGYTF. CDR3 DNA sequence: TGTGCCATCAGTGAAGGGGGTAACTATGGCTACACCTTC.